A few counts support the clone carrying this T cell receptor beta chain. The data were obtained in a study of T-cell memory formation after mild COVID-19. The V segment lost 4 bases and the J segment 2 bases; nucleotides outside the gene matches: 6. The CDR3 totals 14 residues. CDR1 and CDR2 from the germline V gene are DFQATT and SNEGSKA (reference sequence). It was 5'RACE with constant-segment primers that produced the TCR alpha and TCR beta cDNA libraries, which carried sample barcodes and UMIs. Each CDR3 protein gets one entry after TCRdb re-called the 5' RACE reads with MiXCR. This table has about 400,000 distinct CDR3 sequences, 20% to 30% appearing once.

The rearrangement joins TRBV20-1 to TRBJ2-7, with TRBD1 identical over 9 bases. This TCR was sampled from an adult woman who had mild COVID-19 (a few samples of this study predate the infection). Cell type and time point are not known. The material sequenced was PBMCs or a T cell subset sorted from them (not recorded which). The CDR3 DNA sequence: TGCAGTGCTATTGGGACAGGGCTTACCTACGAGCAGTACTTC. Protein: CSAIGTGLTYEQYF.